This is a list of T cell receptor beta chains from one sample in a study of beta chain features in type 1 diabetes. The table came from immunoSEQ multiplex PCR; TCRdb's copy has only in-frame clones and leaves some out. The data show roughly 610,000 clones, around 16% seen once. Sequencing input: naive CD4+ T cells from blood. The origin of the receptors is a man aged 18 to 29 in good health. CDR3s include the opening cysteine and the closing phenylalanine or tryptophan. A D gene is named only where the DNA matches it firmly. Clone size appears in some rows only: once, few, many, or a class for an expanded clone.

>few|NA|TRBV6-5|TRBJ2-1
CASSYSLPWDEQFF
TGTGCCAGCAGTTACTCTCTCCCCTGGGATGAGCAGTTCTTC
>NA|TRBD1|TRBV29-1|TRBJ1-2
CSVDRRDSLNYGYTF
TGCAGCGTTGACCGAAGGGACAGCCTTAACTATGGCTACACCTTC
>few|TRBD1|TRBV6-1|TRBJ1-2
CASRETGGAVIWYGYTF
TGTGCCAGCAGGGAAACAGGGGGCGCAGTTATCTGGTATGGCTACACCTTC
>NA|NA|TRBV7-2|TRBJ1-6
CASSLAGFSPLHF
TGTGCCAGCAGCTTAGCCGGTTTTTCACCCCTCCACTTT
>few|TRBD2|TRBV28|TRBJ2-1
CASSPWTSFRYNEQFF
TGTGCCAGCAGTCCCTGGACTAGCTTCCGATACAATGAGCAGTTCTTC
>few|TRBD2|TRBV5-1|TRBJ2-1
CASSLISGSGNNEQFF
TGCGCCAGCAGTCTGATAAGCGGGAGTGGGAACAATGAGCAGTTCTTC
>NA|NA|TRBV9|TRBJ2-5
CASSAGGRTEETQYF
TGTGCCAGCAGCGCTGGGGGGAGAACAGAAGAGACCCAGTACTTC
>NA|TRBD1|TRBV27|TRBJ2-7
CASSFKGAAYEQYF
TGTGCCAGCAGTTTCAAGGGGGCCGCCTACGAGCAGTACTTC
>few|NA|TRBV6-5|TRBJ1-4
CASRAAGGEKLFF
TGTGCCAGCAGGGCCGCCGGGGGAGAAAAACTGTTTTTT
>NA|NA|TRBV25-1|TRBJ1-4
CASSVGDTNKKLFF
TGTGCCAGCAGTGTTGGAGATACTAATAAAAAACTGTTTTTT
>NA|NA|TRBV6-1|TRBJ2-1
CASSGRRLVDREQFF
TGTGCCAGCAGTGGAAGGAGACTAGTCGATCGTGAGCAGTTCTTC
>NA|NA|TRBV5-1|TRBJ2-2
CASSLKFGSITGELFF
TGCGCCAGCAGCTTGAAGTTTGGGTCCATCACCGGGGAGCTGTTTTTT